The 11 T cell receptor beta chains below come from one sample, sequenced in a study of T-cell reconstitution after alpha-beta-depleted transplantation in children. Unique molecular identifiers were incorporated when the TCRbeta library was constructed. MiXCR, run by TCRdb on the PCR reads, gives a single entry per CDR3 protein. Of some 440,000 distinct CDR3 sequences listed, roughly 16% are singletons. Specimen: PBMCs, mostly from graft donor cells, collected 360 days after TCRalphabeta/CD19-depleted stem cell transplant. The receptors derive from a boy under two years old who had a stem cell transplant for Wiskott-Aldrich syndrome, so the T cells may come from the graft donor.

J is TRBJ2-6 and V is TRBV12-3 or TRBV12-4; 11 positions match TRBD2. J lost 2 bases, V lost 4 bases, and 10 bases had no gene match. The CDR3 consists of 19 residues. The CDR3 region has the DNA TGTGCCAGCAGTTCCTTACTAGCGGGAGCTTTGACTGGGGCCAACGTCCTGACTTTC. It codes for CASSSLLAGALTGANVLTF.

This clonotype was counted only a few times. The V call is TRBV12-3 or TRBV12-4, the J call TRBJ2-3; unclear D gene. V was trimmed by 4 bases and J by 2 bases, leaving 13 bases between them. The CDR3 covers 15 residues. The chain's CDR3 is CASSSQGSHTDTQYF. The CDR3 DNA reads TGTGCCAGCAGTTCCCAAGGCAGCCACACAGATACGCAGTATTTT.

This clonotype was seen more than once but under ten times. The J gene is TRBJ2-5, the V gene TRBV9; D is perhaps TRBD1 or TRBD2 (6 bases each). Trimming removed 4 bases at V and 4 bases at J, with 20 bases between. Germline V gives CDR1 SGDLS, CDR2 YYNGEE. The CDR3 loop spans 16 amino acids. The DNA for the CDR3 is TGTGCCAGCAGCCCCCGTTGGGGGGCCAGGACAGAGACCCAGTACTTC. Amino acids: CASSPRWGARTETQYF.

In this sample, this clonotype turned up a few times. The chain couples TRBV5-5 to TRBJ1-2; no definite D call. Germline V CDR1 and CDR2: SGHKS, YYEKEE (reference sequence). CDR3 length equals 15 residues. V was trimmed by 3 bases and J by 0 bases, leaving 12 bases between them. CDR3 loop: CASSSRVTSNYGYTF. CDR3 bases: TGTGCCAGCAGCTCTAGGGTGACCTCTAACTATGGCTACACCTTC.

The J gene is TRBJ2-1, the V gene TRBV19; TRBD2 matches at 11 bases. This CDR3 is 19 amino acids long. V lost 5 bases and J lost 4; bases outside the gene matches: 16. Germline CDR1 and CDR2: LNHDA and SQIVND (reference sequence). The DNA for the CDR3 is TGTGCCAGTAGTGTCCGAAACCCCGGGGGACTAGCGGTATACAATGAGCAGTTCTTC. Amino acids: CASSVRNPGGLAVYNEQFF.

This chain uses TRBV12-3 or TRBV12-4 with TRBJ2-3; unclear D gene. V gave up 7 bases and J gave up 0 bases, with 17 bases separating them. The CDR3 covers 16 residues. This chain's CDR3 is CASTLRWSPSTDTQYF. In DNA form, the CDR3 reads TGTGCCAGCACCTTAAGGTGGAGCCCTAGCACAGATACGCAGTATTTT.

The CDR3 here is CAISGLRNYGYTF. CDR3 DNA sequence: TGTGCCATCAGTGGGCTCAGGAACTATGGCTACACCTTC. The chain carries TRBV10-3 and TRBJ1-2; D gene uncertain. CDR1 and CDR2 (germline): ENHRY, SYGVKD. The CDR3 has 13 residues. V gave up 4 bases and J gave up 2 bases, with 8 bases separating them.

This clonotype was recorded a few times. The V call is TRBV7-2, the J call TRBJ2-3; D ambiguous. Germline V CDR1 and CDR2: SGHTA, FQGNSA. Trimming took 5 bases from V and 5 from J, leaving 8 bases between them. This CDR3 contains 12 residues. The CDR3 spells CASSIDLDTQYF. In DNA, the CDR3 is TGTGCCAGCAGCATAGATTTAGATACGCAGTATTTT.

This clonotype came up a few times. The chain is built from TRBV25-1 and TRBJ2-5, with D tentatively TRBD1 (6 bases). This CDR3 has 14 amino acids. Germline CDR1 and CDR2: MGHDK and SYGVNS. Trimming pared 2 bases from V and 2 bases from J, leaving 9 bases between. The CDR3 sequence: CASSETGRQETQYF. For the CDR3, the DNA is TGTGCCAGCAGTGAAACAGGGCGTCAAGAGACCCAGTACTTC. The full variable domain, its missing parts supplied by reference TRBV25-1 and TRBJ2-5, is EADIYQTPRYLVIGTGKKITLECSQTMGHDKMYWYQQDPGMELHLIHYSYGVNSTEKGDLSSESTVSRIRTEHFPLTLESARPSHTSQYLCASSETGRQETQYFGPGTRLLVL.

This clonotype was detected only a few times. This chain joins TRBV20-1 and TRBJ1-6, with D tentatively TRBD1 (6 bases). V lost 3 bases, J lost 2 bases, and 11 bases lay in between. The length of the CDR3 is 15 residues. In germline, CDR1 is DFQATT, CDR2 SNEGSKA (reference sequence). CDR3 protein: CSARHREAYNSPLHF. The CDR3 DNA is TGCAGTGCTAGGCACAGGGAGGCCTATAATTCACCCCTCCACTTT.

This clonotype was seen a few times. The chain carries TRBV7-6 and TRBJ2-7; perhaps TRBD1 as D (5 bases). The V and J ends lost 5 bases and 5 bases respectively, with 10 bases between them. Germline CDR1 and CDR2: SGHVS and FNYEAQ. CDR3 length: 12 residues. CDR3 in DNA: TGTGCCAGCAGCGCCAGGGTACACGAGCAGTACTTC. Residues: CASSARVHEQYF.